Each of the 7 T cell receptor beta chains below was sequenced from the same sample in a study of kidney transplant recipient with SARS-CoV-2 infection. Via MiXCR, TCRdb re-called the reads, giving one row per CDR3 protein. Here the sample spans under 250,000 distinct CDR3 sequences, around 26% being singletons. This sample comprised a blood sample, obtained at baseline and between days 110 and 120 from a kidney transplant recipient. These receptor sequences come from a male patient in his thirties who had COVID-19 and was a kidney transplant recipient. A subset of T cells may come from the graft donor.

This clonotype was observed at least ten times. The chain has TRBV30 and TRBJ2-7, with no clear D. The germline CDR1 and CDR2 sequences are GTSNPN and SVGIG (reference sequence). Trimming left V 3 bases short and J 6 bases short, with 15 bases between. There are 13 residues in the CDR3. CDR3 in DNA: TGTGCCTGGAGGACAACTGGTGTGGGCGAGCAGTACTTC. It translates to CAWRTTGVGEQYF.

This clonotype was seen ten or more times. The chain uses TRBV8-2 and TRBJ2-6. TRBV8-2 is marked as a pseudogene. The CDR3 spans 17 residues. CDR3 in amino acids: CGRVARITQSRANVLTF. The CDR3 region has the DNA TGTGGCAGAGTGGCCAGGATAACACAAAGTCGGGCCAACGTCCTGACTTTC.

In this sample, this clonotype turned up many times. The rearrangement uses TRBV4-2 and TRBJ1-2, with D tentatively TRBD1 (5 bases). Trimming took 0 bases from V and 3 from J, leaving 14 bases between them. CDR1 and CDR2 (germline): LGHNA, YNFKEQ. The CDR3 totals 16 residues. The CDR3 nucleotides are TGTGCCAGCAGCCAAGATTCGGGGCCGGGTTACTATGGCTACACCTTC. It yields the protein CASSQDSGPGYYGYTF.

Comment on this clonotype: A much larger clonotype is one base distant, so this may be a read error. The J gene is TRBJ2-5, the V gene TRBV2; 8 bases align to TRBD2. This CDR3 has 14 amino acids. Germline lookup yields CDR1 SNHLY and CDR2 FYNNEI. The CDR3: CAGRREDLWETQYF. The CDR3 DNA sequence: TGTGCCGGCAGGCGGGAGGATCTGTGGGAGACCCAGTACTTC.

This clonotype was observed at least ten times. The chain couples TRBV11-3 to TRBJ1-2, with D unresolved. The CDR3 is 17 amino acids. CDR1 and CDR2 from the germline V gene are SGHNT and YENEEA. The V and J ends lost 4 bases and 4 bases respectively, with 22 bases between them. The CDR3 DNA is TGTGCCAGCAGCTACCTAAACGATCTCGGAAAGACCTATGGCTACACCTTC. Translating gives CASSYLNDLGKTYGYTF.

The sample holds many counts of this clonotype. The V gene is TRBV7-2, the J gene TRBJ1-6, with D possibly being TRBD1 (5 bases). Looked up from germline, CDR1 is SGHTA and CDR2 is FQGNSA. CDR3 size: 15 residues. V lost 5 bases to trimming and J lost 6 bases, with 14 bases between them. Written as DNA, the CDR3 is TGTGCCAGCAGCCCAAGCGGGACGCCTAATTCACCCCTCCACTTT. Its translation is CASSPSGTPNSPLHF. The full variable domain, with the rest looked up from reference TRBV7-2 and TRBJ1-6, is GAGVSQSPSNKVTEKGKDVELRCDPISGHTALYWYRQSLGQGLEFLIYFQGNSAPDKSGLPSDRFSAERTGGSVSTLTIQRTQQEDSAVYLCASSPSGTPNSPLHFGNGTRLTVT.

This clonotype has at least ten counts. The genes are TRBV11-3 and TRBJ1-2; D remains ambiguous. CDR1 and CDR2 (germline): SGHNT, YENEEA. The CDR3 loop spans 17 amino acids. Trimming left V 5 bases short and J 4 bases short, with 23 bases between. The CDR3 protein is CASSRIHDLGKTYGYTF. CDR3 DNA: TGTGCCAGCAGCCGGATTCACGATCTCGGAAAGACCTATGGCTACACCTTC.